A selection of T cell receptor beta chains follows, all from one sample in a study of cytomegalovirus exposure and HLA in healthy donors. Here immunoSEQ multiplex PCR was the method, and the copy in TCRdb shows in-frame clones only, minus some. The data show 95,000 to 150,000 clones, and the top ten clones hold around 4%. Sequenced sample: PBMCs. The receptors here all came from a man younger than 30 in good health and CMV-seronegative. CDR3s include the opening cysteine and the closing phenylalanine or tryptophan. The D gene is left open where the match is weak.

cdr3_length,v_call,d_call,j_call,cdr3_nt,cdr3_aa
11,TRBV11-2,-,TRBJ2-5,TGTGCCAGCAGCTTTAAAGAGACCCAGTACTTC,CASSFKETQYF
14,TRBV5-1,-,TRBJ1-6,TGCGCCAGCAGCTTGGGGGGGGGTAATTCACCCCTCCACTTT,CASSLGGGNSPLHF
17,TRBV4-1,-,TRBJ2-7,TGCGCCAGCAGCCAGGGGATTGTGACTAGGAGAACCTACGAGCAGTACTTC,CASSQGIVTRRTYEQYF
13,TRBV9,-,TRBJ2-5,TGTGCCAGCAGCGTCAGGGGCCAAGAGACCCAGTACTTC,CASSVRGQETQYF
12,TRBV7-6,-,TRBJ2-1,TGTGCCAGCAGCTTCCCCTCCAATGAGCAGTTCTTC,CASSFPSNEQFF
14,TRBV5-1,-,TRBJ2-7,TGCGCCAGCAGCTTGGGAGGGAGTCGCTACGAGCAGTACTTC,CASSLGGSRYEQYF
15,TRBV6-5,TRBD1,TRBJ2-2,TGTGCCAGCAGTGCCAGACAGGGGCGGAACGGGGAGCTGTTTTTT,CASSARQGRNGELFF
18,TRBV30,-,TRBJ1-4,TGTGCCTCAACCCCCGGCGTCCAGGGATCCCCAACTAATGAAAAACTGTTTTTT,CASTPGVQGSPTNEKLFF
12,TRBV27,-,TRBJ2-5,TGTGCCAGCAGTCCCCCCTTAGGGGCCCAGTACTTC,CASSPPLGAQYF
15,TRBV18,-,TRBJ2-7,TGTGCCAGCTCACCGGAGGGACCGGGCTCCTACGAGCAGTACTTC,CASSPEGPGSYEQYF
13,TRBV6-5,-,TRBJ2-7,TGTGCCAGCAGGCGACAGAGCTCCTACGAGCAGTACTTC,CASRRQSSYEQYF
12,TRBV28,-,TRBJ1-2,TGTGCCAGCAGTTTAGGGCAGGGAGGCTACACCTTC,CASSLGQGGYTF
16,TRBV25-1,-,TRBJ1-6,TGTGCCAGCAGTTTCGAGGGAAAGCTCAGGCATTCACCCCTCCACTTT,CASSFEGKLRHSPLHF
12,TRBV5-1,TRBD1,TRBJ1-2,TGCGCCAGCAGCTCGACAGGGAGTGGCTACACCTTC,CASSSTGSGYTF
15,TRBV28,TRBD2,TRBJ2-2,TGTGCCAGCAGGACAGCGGGGGTAAACACCGGGGAGCTGTTTTTT,CASRTAGVNTGELFF
13,TRBV19,-,TRBJ2-7,TGTGCCAGTGGAAACAGGGAAAACTACGAGCAGTACTTC,CASGNRENYEQYF
14,TRBV4-2,-,TRBJ1-3,TGTGCCAGCAGCCAAGATTGGCAGGGAAACACCATATATTTT,CASSQDWQGNTIYF